The rows below give T cell receptor beta chains drawn from one sample of a study of T cells in pancreatic ductal adenocarcinoma. TCRdb keeps only in-frame clones here, not all; method: immunoSEQ multiplex PCR. Of 16,000 or so clones in the sample, about 93% were seen once. The sequencing input was PBMCs. The receptors originated from a human donor with pancreatic ductal adenocarcinoma. Both conserved end residues are part of each CDR3. The D gene is left open where the match is weak. Rows give clone size only sometimes, using once, few, many, or a class for an expanded clone.

d_call,j_call,v_call,clone_size,cdr3_aa,cdr3_nt
TRBD1,TRBJ2-2,TRBV10-3,.,CAIIPVDRGYANTGELFF,TGTGCCATCATCCCAGTCGACAGGGGCTACGCGAACACCGGGGAGCTGTTTTTT
.,TRBJ1-2,TRBV30,.,CAWREQGIYGYTF,TGTGCCTGGAGGGAGCAGGGGATCTACGGCTACACCTTC
TRBD1,TRBJ1-2,TRBV10-3,.,CAISRDRENYGYTF,TGTGCCATCAGTAGGGACAGGGAAAACTATGGCTACACCTTC
TRBD1,TRBJ2-1,TRBV11-2,.,CASSLGRQGSSYNEQFF,TGTGCCAGCAGCTTAGGACGACAGGGGAGCTCCTACAATGAGCAGTTCTTC
.,TRBJ1-3,TRBV2,.,CASSEAGAWGASGNTIYF,TGTGCCAGCAGTGAAGCGGGAGCGTGGGGGGCCTCTGGAAACACCATATATTTT
TRBD1,TRBJ1-2,TRBV27,.,CASPLDRGRADYGYTF,TGTGCCAGCCCGCTGGACAGGGGGCGGGCGGACTATGGCTACACCTTC
.,TRBJ1-1,TRBV7-8,.,CASSLVAGAMNTEAFF,TGTGCCAGCAGCTTAGTAGCAGGGGCGATGAACACTGAAGCTTTCTTT
TRBD2,TRBJ2-5,TRBV18,.,CASSKEGPAGDSYQETQYF,TGTGCCAGCTCCAAGGAGGGACCGGCGGGAGATTCGTACCAAGAGACCCAGTACTTC
TRBD1,TRBJ1-1,TRBV11-2,few,CASSSLRTGAAEAFF,TGTGCCAGCAGCTCCCTCCGGACAGGGGCCGCTGAAGCTTTCTTT
TRBD1,TRBJ2-6,TRBV5-1,.,CASSLASPGTGSGANVLTF,TGCGCCAGCAGCTTGGCGAGTCCCGGGACAGGGTCTGGGGCCAACGTCCTGACTTTC
.,TRBJ2-6,TRBV4-3,.,CASSQDLDHVLTF,TGCGCCAGCAGCCAAGATCTGGACCACGTCCTGACTTTC
TRBD1,TRBJ1-2,TRBV7-2,.,CASSKQGDANYGYTF,TGTGCCAGCAGCAAACAGGGGGATGCTAACTATGGCTACACCTTC
.,TRBJ2-3,TRBV5-1,.,CASSSGPAGTTDTQYF,TGCGCCAGCAGCTCCGGCCCCGCAGGCACCACAGATACGCAGTATTTT
TRBD2,TRBJ2-1,TRBV9,once,CASSPRAGVMGDEQFF,TGTGCCAGCAGCCCAAGAGCGGGGGTAATGGGCGATGAGCAGTTCTTC
.,TRBJ2-2,TRBV7-9,.,CASSLDWIGELFF,TGTGCCAGCAGCTTGGACTGGATCGGGGAGCTGTTTTTT
TRBD2,TRBJ2-3,TRBV19,.,CASRSGGAIDTQFF,TGTGCCAGTAGGAGCGGGGGGGCAATCGATACGCAGTTTTTT
.,TRBJ2-1,TRBV5-6,.,CASGEVGLGLVDEQFF,TGTGCCAGCGGCGAAGTGGGACTCGGACTCGTCGATGAGCAGTTCTTC
.,TRBJ2-7,TRBV27,.,CASSSTKPGNSYEQYF,TGTGCCAGCAGTTCCACGAAGCCAGGGAACTCCTACGAGCAGTACTTC
TRBD2,TRBJ2-7,TRBV29-1,.,CSVERGTSGRNEQYF,TGCAGCGTTGAAAGGGGGACTAGCGGGAGAAACGAGCAGTACTTC
TRBD2,TRBJ2-1,TRBV11-2,.,CASSFGTSGRRSYNEQFF,TGTGCCAGCAGCTTTGGGACTAGCGGGAGGAGGAGCTACAATGAGCAGTTCTTC
.,TRBJ1-3,TRBV7-7,few,CASSPGVRGPSGNTIYF,TGTGCCAGCAGCCCTGGGGTCCGGGGCCCCTCTGGAAACACCATATATTTT
TRBD1,TRBJ1-1,TRBV5-4,.,CASSPGTGVPTLEAFF,TGTGCCAGCAGCCCGGGGACAGGGGTCCCGACTCTTGAAGCTTTCTTT
TRBD1,TRBJ1-1,TRBV25-1,.,CASSARDRSNTEAFF,TGTGCCAGCAGTGCGCGGGACAGGTCCAACACTGAAGCTTTCTTT
.,TRBJ1-3,TRBV29-1,.,CSVLDFSGNTIYF,TGCAGCGTCCTAGACTTCTCTGGAAACACCATATATTTT
TRBD1,TRBJ2-7,TRBV7-9,once,CASSPSTGSVYEQYF,TGTGCCAGCAGCCCCTCGACAGGGTCGGTCTACGAGCAGTACTTC
.,TRBJ1-3,TRBV15,.,CATSRDGGGAATSGNTIYF,TGTGCCACCAGCAGAGATGGCGGGGGGGCCGCTACCTCTGGAAACACCATATATTTT
.,TRBJ1-4,TRBV5-1,.,CASSPDVGQPEGQKLFF,TGCGCCAGCAGCCCTGACGTCGGACAGCCCGAGGGTCAAAAACTGTTTTTT
.,TRBJ2-7,TRBV7-2,.,CASSLAHGNSYEQYF,TGTGCCAGCAGCTTAGCGCACGGGAACTCCTACGAGCAGTACTTC
TRBD1,TRBJ2-5,TRBV6-5,.,CASSRNRDSQETQYF,TGTGCCAGCAGTCGGAACCGGGACAGCCAAGAGACCCAGTACTTC
.,TRBJ2-5,TRBV9,.,CASSSQNQGWGETQYF,TGTGCCAGCAGCTCACAGAATCAGGGGTGGGGAGAGACCCAGTACTTC
TRBD1,TRBJ2-4,TRBV9,once,CASSVEPGTGALAKNIQYF,TGTGCCAGCAGCGTAGAGCCTGGGACAGGGGCGTTAGCCAAAAACATTCAGTACTTC
TRBD1,TRBJ1-2,TRBV5-1,.,CASSLAQTGDGYTF,TGCGCCAGCAGCTTGGCCCAGACAGGGGATGGCTACACCTTC
.,TRBJ1-5,TRBV11-3,.,CASSLEGRIYSNQPQHF,TGTGCCAGCAGCTTAGAGGGAAGGATTTATAGCAATCAGCCCCAGCATTTT
TRBD2,TRBJ2-3,TRBV28,.,CASRGLAGSADTQYF,TGTGCCAGCAGGGGACTAGCGGGCTCAGCAGATACGCAGTATTTT